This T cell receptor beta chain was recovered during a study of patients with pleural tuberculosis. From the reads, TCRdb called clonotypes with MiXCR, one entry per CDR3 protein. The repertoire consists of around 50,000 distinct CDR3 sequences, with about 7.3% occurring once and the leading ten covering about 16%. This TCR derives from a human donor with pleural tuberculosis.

DNA for the CDR3: TGTGCCAGCCGGACTAGCGGGACCGGGGAGCTGTTTTTT. As protein: CASRTSGTGELFF. The gene calls are TRBV7-6 and TRBJ2-2; 11 bases map to TRBD2. The V and J ends lost 8 bases and 5 bases, in that order; junction bases with no gene match: 1. CDR3 length: 13 residues. From germline, CDR1 is SGHVS and CDR2 FNYEAQ.